These 10 T cell receptor beta chains were all obtained from the same sample, sequenced in a study of beta chain features in type 1 diabetes. The authors reverse transcribed all of the isolated RNA, so sequencing captured expressed TCRB transcripts. Assay used: immunoSEQ multiplex PCR; TCRdb lists only in-frame clones, some missing. The sample holds 860,000 or so clones; roughly a sixth are singletons and the top ten take 0.023%. The sequencing input was naive CD4+ T cells from blood. The receptors shown here come from a woman between 18 and 30 years old in good health.

The V call is TRBV27, the J call TRBJ2-1; D not resolved. Per germline, CDR1 MNHEY and CDR2 SMNVEV (reference sequence). The CDR3 contains 12 residues. The V end was cut by 5 bases, the J end by 12 bases, with 14 bases between. In DNA form, the CDR3 reads TGTGCCAGCAGTGCCATCCGGCTTCCGCAGTTCTTC. It codes for CASSAIRLPQFF.

The rearrangement uses TRBV7-9 and TRBJ2-1, with a possible D match to TRBD2 (5 bases). Deletions cut 5 bases from V and 8 bases from J, with 13 bases between. The CDR3 is made up of 13 amino acids. Germline CDR1 SEHNR, CDR2 FQNEAQ (reference sequence). CDR3 sequence: CASSDQRIDEQFF. The DNA for the CDR3 is TGTGCCAGCAGCGACCAGCGGATCGATGAGCAGTTCTTC.

This clone was recorded a few times. J is TRBJ2-7 and V is TRBV19; maybe TRBD1 (5 bases). The germline CDR1 and CDR2 sequences are LNHDA and SQIVND (reference sequence). CDR3 length equals 14 residues. Trimming cost V 5 bases and J 2 bases, with 13 bases left between them. The chain's CDR3 is CASSWQGEAYEQYF. DNA of the CDR3: TGTGCCAGTAGTTGGCAGGGCGAAGCCTACGAGCAGTACTTC. Using reference TRBV19 and TRBJ2-7 for the parts outside the CDR3, the full variable domain is DGGITQSPKYLFRKEGQNVTLSCEQNLNHDAMYWYRQDPGQGLRLIYYSQIVNDFQKGDIAEGYSVSREKKESFPLTVTSAQKNPTAFYLCASSWQGEAYEQYFGPGTRLTVT.

V gene TRBV28 combines with J gene TRBJ1-2, with unresolved D. Germline values: CDR1 MDHEN, CDR2 SYDVKM. V lost 4 bases and J lost 5, with 8 bases in between. The CDR3 is 12 residues long. The CDR3 sequence is CASSSEAYGYTF. The CDR3 coding sequence is TGTGCCAGCAGTTCCGAAGCTTATGGCTACACCTTC.

This clone appeared a few times. The V and J genes are TRBV7-6 and TRBJ1-1; D call uncertain. Between the trimmed V and J ends, which lost 5 bases and 10 bases, there was a span of 23 bases. Germline V gives CDR1 SGHVS, CDR2 FNYEAQ. The CDR3 is 15 residues long. The chain's CDR3 is CASSTGTDRGSRAFF. CDR3 nucleotide sequence: TGTGCCAGCAGCACCGGCACTGACCGGGGTTCGAGAGCTTTCTTT. The variable domain in full, with the rest retrieved from reference TRBV7-6 and TRBJ1-1, is GAGVSQSPRYKVTKRGQDVALRCDPISGHVSLYWYRQALGQGPEFLTYFNYEAQQDKSGLPNDRFSAERPEGSISTLTIQRTEQRDSAMYRCASSTGTDRGSRAFFGQGTRLTVV.

This clone was recorded a few times. In the same sample, other DNA sequences code for this CDR3. This rearrangement joins TRBV20-1 to TRBJ2-1; D remains unclear. The CDR3 has 11 residues. V was cut by 7 bases and J by 0 bases, with 4 bases left in between. Looked up from germline, CDR1 is DFQATT and CDR2 is SNEGSKA (reference sequence). The CDR3: CSGSSYNEQFF. In nucleotides, the CDR3 is TGCAGTGGCAGCTCCTACAATGAGCAGTTCTTC.

This rearrangement joins TRBV6-5 to TRBJ2-1, with 7 bases identical to TRBD1. The CDR3 length is 13 residues. Germline CDR1 is MNHEY and CDR2 is SVGAGI. V lost 5 bases to trimming and J lost 9 bases; unmatched junction nucleotides: 7. This CDR3 reads CASSTNRGPEQFF. The CDR3, as DNA: TGTGCCAGCAGTACAAATAGGGGGCCTGAGCAGTTCTTC.

This rearrangement joins TRBV10-3 to TRBJ2-2; maybe TRBD2 (6 bases). The V gene's germline CDR1 is ENHRY and CDR2 SYGVKD. There are 14 residues in the CDR3. V gave up 10 bases and J gave up 1 base, with 13 bases separating them. DNA for the CDR3: TGTGCCACGAAAATAGCGGAGAACACCGGGGAGCTGTTTTTT. Its translation is CATKIAENTGELFF.

J is TRBJ2-2 and V is TRBV6-5, with no clear D. Germline CDR1 and CDR2: MNHEY and SVGAGI. The V gene lost 0 bases and the J gene lost 0 bases, with 5 bases spanning the gap. This CDR3 comprises 15 residues. In nucleotides, the CDR3 is TGTGCCAGCAGTTACTCCCTGACGAACACCGGGGAGCTGTTTTTT. Translation gives CASSYSLTNTGELFF.

This chain uses TRBV18 with TRBJ2-1; D is unclear. This CDR3 spans 12 amino acids. Between the trimmed V and J ends, which lost 4 bases and 7 bases, there was a span of 8 bases. The germline V gene encodes CDR1 KGHSH and CDR2 LQKENI. The CDR3 DNA is TGTGCCAGCTCACTTTCAGCTAATGAGCAGTTCTTC. This translates into CASSLSANEQFF.